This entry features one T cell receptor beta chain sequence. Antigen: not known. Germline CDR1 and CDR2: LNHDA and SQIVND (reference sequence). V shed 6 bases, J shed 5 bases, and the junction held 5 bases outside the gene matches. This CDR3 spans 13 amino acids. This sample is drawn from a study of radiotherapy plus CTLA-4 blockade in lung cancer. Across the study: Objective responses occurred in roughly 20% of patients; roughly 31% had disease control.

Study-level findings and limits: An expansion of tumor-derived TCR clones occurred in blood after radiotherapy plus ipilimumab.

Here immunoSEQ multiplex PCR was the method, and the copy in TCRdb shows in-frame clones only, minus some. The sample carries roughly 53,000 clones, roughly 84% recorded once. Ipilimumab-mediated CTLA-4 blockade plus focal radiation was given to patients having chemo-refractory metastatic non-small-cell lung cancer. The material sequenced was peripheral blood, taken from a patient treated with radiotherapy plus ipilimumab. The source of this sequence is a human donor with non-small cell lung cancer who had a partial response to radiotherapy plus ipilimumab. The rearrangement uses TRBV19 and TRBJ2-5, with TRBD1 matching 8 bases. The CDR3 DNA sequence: TGTGCCAGTAGAAGACAGGGGTCGGAGACCCAGTACTTC. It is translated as CASRRQGSETQYF.